Listed below are T cell receptor beta chains from one sample, sequenced in a study of cytomegalovirus exposure and HLA in healthy donors. Clones were read by immunoSEQ multiplex PCR, and TCRdb kept only the in-frame ones, dropping some. The table for this sample gives about 110,000 clones. The sample was PBMCs. The receptors stem from a middle-aged man in good health and CMV-seropositive. CDR3s include the opening cysteine and the closing phenylalanine or tryptophan. A D gene is named only where the DNA matches it firmly.

CDR3aa | CDR3nt | j_gene | v_gene | d_gene
CASSVSDFYNEQFF | TGTGCCAGCAGTGTCTCGGACTTTTACAATGAGCAGTTCTTC | TRBJ2-1 | TRBV28 | .
CASTRTGGMNTEAFF | TGCGCCAGCACCAGGACAGGGGGCATGAACACTGAAGCTTTCTTT | TRBJ1-1 | TRBV5-1 | TRBD1
CASSAEGTGYNEQFF | TGTGCCAGCAGTGCGGAAGGGACAGGGTACAATGAGCAGTTCTTC | TRBJ2-1 | TRBV6-1 | TRBD1
CASSQRPFTNTDTQYF | TGCGCCAGCAGCCAACGTCCGTTCACTAACACAGATACGCAGTATTTT | TRBJ2-3 | TRBV4-3 | .
CASSIAAEDSYEQYF | TGTGCCAGTAGTATTGCCGCGGAGGACTCCTACGAGCAGTACTTC | TRBJ2-7 | TRBV19 | .
CASSLSETAGGNEQFF | TGTGCCAGCAGCTTAAGCGAGACAGCAGGTGGCAATGAGCAGTTCTTC | TRBJ2-1 | TRBV7-6 | .
CASSQGALGTSGDPYEQYF | TGTGCCAGCAGCCAAGGTGCTTTAGGGACTAGCGGGGATCCCTACGAGCAGTACTTC | TRBJ2-7 | TRBV14 | TRBD2
CASSRSSVYEQYF | TGTGCCAGCAGTCGCTCTAGTGTCTACGAGCAGTACTTC | TRBJ2-7 | TRBV25-1 | .
CASSSGTGTNNEQFF | TGCGCCAGCAGCTCCGGGACAGGGACTAACAATGAGCAGTTCTTC | TRBJ2-1 | TRBV5-1 | TRBD1
CASSPTTGQPQHF | TGTGCCAGCTCACCAACGACAGGACAGCCCCAGCATTTT | TRBJ1-5 | TRBV18 | .
CASSLTTSTDTQYF | TGTGCCAGCAGCTTGACGACTAGCACAGATACGCAGTATTTT | TRBJ2-3 | TRBV7-3 | .
CASSNSGSSYEQYF | TGTGCCAGCAGCAATAGCGGGAGCTCCTACGAGCAGTACTTC | TRBJ2-7 | TRBV7-2 | TRBD2
CASSPLRGGSEKLFF | TGTGCCAGCAGTCCCCTCCGGGGGGGGAGTGAAAAACTGTTTTTT | TRBJ1-4 | TRBV28 | .
CASSQGTSGSTDTQYF | TGTGCCAGCAGCCAAGGGACTAGCGGGAGTACAGATACGCAGTATTTT | TRBJ2-3 | TRBV4-2 | TRBD2
CASSGGLEGGELFF | TGTGCCAGCAGCGGAGGACTCGAGGGCGGGGAGCTGTTTTTT | TRBJ2-2 | TRBV9 | .
CASSYTGYAEAFF | TGCGCCAGCAGCTATACAGGGTACGCCGAAGCTTTCTTT | TRBJ1-1 | TRBV5-1 | .
CASSEGAGADYGYTF | TGTGCCAGCAGTGAGGGGGCAGGGGCGGACTATGGCTACACCTTC | TRBJ1-2 | TRBV2 | .
CASSKDSWFGYTF | TGTGCCAGTAGTAAAGACAGTTGGTTTGGCTACACCTTC | TRBJ1-2 | TRBV19 | .
CASNLAFSADTQYF | TGTGCCAGCAACCTAGCTTTCTCTGCAGATACGCAGTATTTT | TRBJ2-3 | TRBV6-6 | .
CASSIAGINEQFF | TGTGCCAGCTCTATAGCGGGTATCAATGAGCAGTTCTTC | TRBJ2-1 | TRBV6-1 | TRBD2
CASSFRGRNTEAFF | TGTGCCAGCAGCTTCAGGGGGAGGAACACTGAGGCTTTCTTT | TRBJ1-1 | TRBV7-4 | TRBD1
CASSQALTGQGFADTQYF | TGTGCCAGCAGCCAGGCCCTGACGGGACAGGGGTTTGCAGATACGCAGTATTTT | TRBJ2-3 | TRBV4-2 | TRBD1
CASSIGTSGRTGELFF | TGTGCCAGCAGCATTGGGACTAGCGGGAGAACCGGGGAGCTGTTTTTT | TRBJ2-2 | TRBV7-8 | TRBD2
CASSPELRAEAFF | TGTGCCAGCTCACCAGAGTTACGGGCTGAAGCTTTCTTT | TRBJ1-1 | TRBV18 | .
CASSLGRGDDQPQHF | TGCGCCAGCAGCTTGGGCAGGGGGGATGATCAGCCCCAGCATTTT | TRBJ1-5 | TRBV5-1 | TRBD1
CASSPDRVWAEAFF | TGTGCCAGCAGCCCAGACCGGGTTTGGGCTGAAGCTTTCTTT | TRBJ1-1 | TRBV5-6 | .
CASRYSRLALETQYF | TGCGCCAGCAGATACTCCCGACTAGCCTTAGAGACCCAGTACTTC | TRBJ2-5 | TRBV5-1 | TRBD2
CAWRRGLTDEQFF | TGTGCCTGGAGGAGGGGGCTCACTGATGAGCAGTTCTTC | TRBJ2-1 | TRBV30 | TRBD1
CASSSMIAGVGAGELFF | TGTGCCAGCAGCTCGATGATCGCGGGAGTAGGTGCCGGGGAGCTGTTTTTT | TRBJ2-2 | TRBV5-6 | TRBD2
CASSPTGTGSAGELFF | TGCGCCAGCAGTCCCACAGGGACAGGCAGTGCCGGGGAGCTGTTTTTT | TRBJ2-2 | TRBV5-1 | TRBD1
CASRLALRRDSSYNEQFF | TGTGCCAGCAGACTAGCATTAAGGAGGGATAGCTCCTACAATGAGCAGTTCTTC | TRBJ2-1 | TRBV7-9 | .
CASSQVGNTEAFF | TGCGCCAGCAGCCAAGTCGGGAACACTGAAGCTTTCTTT | TRBJ1-1 | TRBV5-1 | .
CASSLGQGVTGNTIYF | TGTGCCAGCTCACTAGGACAGGGAGTCACTGGAAACACCATATATTTT | TRBJ1-3 | TRBV18 | TRBD1
CASTSGRPSDTQYF | TGTGCCAGCACTAGCGGGAGGCCGTCGGATACGCAGTATTTT | TRBJ2-3 | TRBV6-5 | TRBD2
CASSQGLLAARGGTGELFF | TGCGCCAGCAGCCAAGGTCTCCTAGCGGCTAGAGGGGGGACCGGGGAGCTGTTTTTT | TRBJ2-2 | TRBV4-3 | .
CASSTGLAVGRNTQYF | TGTGCCAGCAGCACGGGACTAGCGGTAGGACGAAATACGCAGTATTTT | TRBJ2-3 | TRBV7-9 | TRBD2
CASSQDPGVGETQYF | TGCGCCAGCAGCCAAGATCCCGGGGTAGGAGAGACCCAGTACTTC | TRBJ2-5 | TRBV4-1 | .
CASSLSGSGGEDTQYF | TGTGCCAGCAGTTTATCCGGGAGTGGAGGTGAAGATACGCAGTATTTT | TRBJ2-3 | TRBV28 | .
CASSLNWGRVGYTF | TGTGCCAGCAGTTTAAATTGGGGCAGGGTTGGCTACACCTTC | TRBJ1-2 | TRBV28 | .
CATSRAGIGQPQHF | TGTGCCACCAGCAGAGCAGGGATAGGGCAGCCCCAGCATTTT | TRBJ1-5 | TRBV15 | .
CASSIIRGLYEQYF | TGTGCCAGCAGTATCATCCGGGGTCTCTACGAGCAGTACTTC | TRBJ2-7 | TRBV28 | .
CASSREREQYF | TGTGCCAGCAGCCGGGAACGCGAGCAGTACTTC | TRBJ2-7 | TRBV5-6 | .
CASSHSGQGRLFF | TGTGCCAGCAGCCATTCCGGACAGGGAAGGCTGTTTTTT | TRBJ2-2 | TRBV4-2 | TRBD1
CASSFDTVTEAFF | TGCGCCAGCAGCTTTGATACGGTCACTGAAGCTTTCTTT | TRBJ1-1 | TRBV5-1 | .
CASTMRQGYDEQFF | TGTGCCAGCACTATGAGACAGGGATACGATGAGCAGTTCTTC | TRBJ2-1 | TRBV7-8 | TRBD1
CASSGTLGIAGAGYEQFF | TGTGCCAGCAGTGGAACTTTAGGCATAGCGGGAGCTGGGTATGAGCAGTTCTTC | TRBJ2-1 | TRBV6-1 | TRBD2
CASKKGPGLYEQYF | TGTGCCAGCAAAAAGGGGCCAGGGCTCTACGAGCAGTACTTC | TRBJ2-7 | TRBV6-5 | .
CSVDSQGADDGYTF | TGCAGCGTTGATTCACAGGGGGCGGACGATGGCTACACCTTC | TRBJ1-2 | TRBV29-1 | TRBD1
CASSLLWGAYGYTF | TGTGCCAGCAGCTTGTTGTGGGGCGCCTATGGCTACACCTTC | TRBJ1-2 | TRBV5-4 | .
CASSSGLNNEQFF | TGTGCCAGCAGCTCGGGACTAAACAATGAGCAGTTCTTC | TRBJ2-1 | TRBV7-3 | TRBD2
CSVVRGSSYNEQFF | TGCAGCGTTGTAAGGGGCAGCTCCTACAATGAGCAGTTCTTC | TRBJ2-1 | TRBV29-1 | .
CASGLQGANQPQHF | TGTGCTAGTGGTTTGCAGGGGGCGAATCAGCCCCAGCATTTT | TRBJ1-5 | TRBV12-5 | TRBD1
CASSLRATYTEAFF | TGTGCCAGCAGCTTAAGGGCGACGTACACTGAAGCTTTCTTT | TRBJ1-1 | TRBV7-3 | .
CAWRVTVNTEAFF | TGTGCCTGGAGAGTTACGGTGAACACTGAAGCTTTCTTT | TRBJ1-1 | TRBV30 | .
CASSLQADYEQYF | TGTGCCAGCAGCTTGCAGGCAGACTACGAGCAGTACTTC | TRBJ2-7 | TRBV5-6 | .
CASSYSRTAYEQYF | TGTGCCAGCAGTTACTCAAGGACTGCCTACGAGCAGTACTTC | TRBJ2-7 | TRBV6-5 | .
CASSPRGWGPGEGTQYF | TGTGCCAGCAGCCCAAGGGGATGGGGACCAGGGGAGGGTACGCAGTATTTT | TRBJ2-3 | TRBV7-8 | .
CASRFPGQGNAGELFF | TGTGCCAGCAGGTTCCCGGGACAGGGGAACGCCGGGGAGCTGTTTTTT | TRBJ2-2 | TRBV7-8 | TRBD1
CASESTGGDDTQYF | TGTGCCAGCGAATCAACCGGCGGGGATGATACGCAGTATTTT | TRBJ2-3 | TRBV2 | .
CAWSPPPVTEAFF | TGTGCCTGGAGTCCCCCCCCGGTCACTGAAGCTTTCTTT | TRBJ1-1 | TRBV30 | .